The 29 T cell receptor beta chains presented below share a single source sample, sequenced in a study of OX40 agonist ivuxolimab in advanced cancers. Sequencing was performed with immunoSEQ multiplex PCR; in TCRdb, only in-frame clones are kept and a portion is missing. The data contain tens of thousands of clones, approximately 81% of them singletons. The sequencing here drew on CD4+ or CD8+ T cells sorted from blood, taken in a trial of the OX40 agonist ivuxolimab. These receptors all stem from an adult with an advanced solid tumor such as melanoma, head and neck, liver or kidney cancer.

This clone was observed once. CDR3 bases: TGTGCCAGCAGTTTAAGGGCGGGTAGCTCCTACAATGAGCAGTTCTTC. Amino acid sequence: CASSLRAGSSYNEQFF. This chain connects TRBV28 to TRBJ2-1, with D perhaps matching TRBD2 (5 bases). Trimming took 2 bases from V and 0 from J, leaving 11 bases between them. The germline V gene encodes CDR1 MDHEN and CDR2 SYDVKM. The CDR3 has 16 residues.

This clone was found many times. The CDR3 DNA is TGTGCCAGCAGCTTAGCTCGGGCGGATGATGAAGCTTTCTTT. It specifies CASSLARADDEAFF. V is TRBV7-9 and J is TRBJ1-1; the D is unclear. V shed 0 bases and J shed 7 bases, with 12 bases lying between them. CDR1 is SEHNR and CDR2 is FQNEAQ in the germline V gene (reference sequence). The CDR3 is 14 residues long.

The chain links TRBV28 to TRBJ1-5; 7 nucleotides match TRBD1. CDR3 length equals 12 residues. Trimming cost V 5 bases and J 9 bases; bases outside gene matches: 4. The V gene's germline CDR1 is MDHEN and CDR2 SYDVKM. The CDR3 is CASSTQGRPQHF. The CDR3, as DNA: TGTGCCAGCAGTACACAGGGGCGGCCCCAGCATTTT.

The CDR3 reads CASSPQMGTEAFF. The CDR3 DNA reads as TGTGCCAGTAGTCCGCAGATGGGGACTGAAGCTTTCTTT. The chain is built from TRBV19 and TRBJ1-1; D unresolved. V lost 5 bases to trimming and J lost 5 bases, with 12 bases between them. Germline V gene lookup returns CDR1 LNHDA and CDR2 SQIVND (reference sequence). The CDR3 sequence is 13 residues long. Full variable domain (remainder filled in from reference TRBV19 and TRBJ1-1): DGGITQSPKYLFRKEGQNVTLSCEQNLNHDAMYWYRQDPGQGLRLIYYSQIVNDFQKGDIAEGYSVSREKKESFPLTVTSAQKNPTAFYLCASSPQMGTEAFFGQGTRLTVV.

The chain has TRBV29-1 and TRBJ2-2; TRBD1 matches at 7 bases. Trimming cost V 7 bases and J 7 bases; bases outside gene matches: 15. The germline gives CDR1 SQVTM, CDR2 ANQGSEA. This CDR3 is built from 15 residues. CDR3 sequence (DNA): TGCAGCGCCCGAAAAGGGCAGGGGGTCATCGGGGAGCTGTTTTTT. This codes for CSARKGQGVIGELFF.

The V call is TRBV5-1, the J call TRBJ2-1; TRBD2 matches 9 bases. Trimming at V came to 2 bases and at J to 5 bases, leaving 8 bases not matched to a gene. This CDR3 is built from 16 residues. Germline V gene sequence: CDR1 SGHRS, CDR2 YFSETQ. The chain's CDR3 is CASSFPVAGADNEQFF. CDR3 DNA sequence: TGCGCCAGCAGCTTCCCGGTAGCGGGGGCCGACAATGAGCAGTTCTTC.

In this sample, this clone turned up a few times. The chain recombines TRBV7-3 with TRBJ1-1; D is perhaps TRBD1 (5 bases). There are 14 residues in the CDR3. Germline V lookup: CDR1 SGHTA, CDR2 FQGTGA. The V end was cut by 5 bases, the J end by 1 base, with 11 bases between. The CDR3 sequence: CASSPGHSNTEAFF. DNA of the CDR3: TGTGCCAGCAGCCCCGGACATTCGAACACTGAAGCTTTCTTT.

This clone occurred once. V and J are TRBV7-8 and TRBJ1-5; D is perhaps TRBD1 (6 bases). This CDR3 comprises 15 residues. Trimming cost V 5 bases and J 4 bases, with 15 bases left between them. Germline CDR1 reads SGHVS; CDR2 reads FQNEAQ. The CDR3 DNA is TGTGCCAGCAGCCCAGGGGCAGGGTCTAATCAGCCCCAGCATTTT. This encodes CASSPGAGSNQPQHF.

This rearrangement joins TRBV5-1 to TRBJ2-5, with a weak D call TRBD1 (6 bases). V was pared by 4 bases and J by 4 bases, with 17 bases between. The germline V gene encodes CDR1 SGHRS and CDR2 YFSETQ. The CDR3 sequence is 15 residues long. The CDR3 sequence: CASSPGASVLETQYF. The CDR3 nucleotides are TGCGCCAGCAGCCCAGGGGCCTCGGTACTAGAGACCCAGTACTTC.

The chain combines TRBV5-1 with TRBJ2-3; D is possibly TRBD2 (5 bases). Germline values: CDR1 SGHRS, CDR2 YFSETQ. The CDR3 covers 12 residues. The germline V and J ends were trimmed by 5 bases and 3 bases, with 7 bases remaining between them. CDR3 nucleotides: TGCGCCAGCAGTGGGAGAACAGATACGCAGTATTTT. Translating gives CASSGRTDTQYF.

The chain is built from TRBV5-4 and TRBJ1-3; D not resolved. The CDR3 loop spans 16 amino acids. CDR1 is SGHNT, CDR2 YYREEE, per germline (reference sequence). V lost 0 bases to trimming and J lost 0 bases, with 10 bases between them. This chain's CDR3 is CASSLAGRSSGNTIYF. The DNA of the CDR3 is TGTGCCAGCAGCTTGGCCGGACGGAGCTCTGGAAACACCATATATTTT.

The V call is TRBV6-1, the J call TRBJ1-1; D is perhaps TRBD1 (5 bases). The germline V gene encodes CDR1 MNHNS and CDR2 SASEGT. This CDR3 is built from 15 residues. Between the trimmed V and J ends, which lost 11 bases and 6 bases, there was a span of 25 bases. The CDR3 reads CADAFLKGLASEAFF. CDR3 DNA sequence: TGTGCCGACGCCTTCTTAAAGGGGTTGGCCTCTGAAGCTTTCTTT.

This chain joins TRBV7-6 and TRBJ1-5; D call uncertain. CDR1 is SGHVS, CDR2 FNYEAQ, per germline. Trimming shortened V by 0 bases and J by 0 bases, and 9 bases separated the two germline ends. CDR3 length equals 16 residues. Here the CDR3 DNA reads TGTGCCAGCAGCTTAGCGGTCGGGAATAGCAATCAGCCCCAGCATTTT. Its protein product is CASSLAVGNSNQPQHF.

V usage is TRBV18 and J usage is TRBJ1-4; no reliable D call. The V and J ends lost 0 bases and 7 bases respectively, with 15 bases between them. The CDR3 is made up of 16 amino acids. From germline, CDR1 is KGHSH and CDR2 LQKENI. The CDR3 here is CASSPPQAVGSEKLFF. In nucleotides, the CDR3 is TGTGCCAGCTCACCACCTCAGGCTGTTGGGAGTGAAAAACTGTTTTTT.

The CDR3 loop reads CASSTTSGTGWDEQFF. DNA for the CDR3: TGTGCCAGCAGCACTACCTCCGGGACAGGGTGGGATGAGCAGTTCTTC. The rearrangement links TRBV28 to TRBJ2-1, with 9 bases matching TRBD1. Trimming cost V 6 bases and J 8 bases; bases outside gene matches: 14. Germline CDR1 MDHEN, CDR2 SYDVKM. This CDR3 region has 16 residues.

The CDR3 region is CASSLLAGGVTGELFF. Written as DNA, the CDR3 is TGTGCCAGCAGTTTATTAGCGGGAGGGGTCACCGGGGAGCTGTTTTTT. This sequence joins TRBV28 and TRBJ2-2; 11 bases align to TRBD2. Germline V gene lookup returns CDR1 MDHEN and CDR2 SYDVKM. The CDR3 length is 16 residues. V lost 1 base and J lost 4; bases outside the gene matches: 2.

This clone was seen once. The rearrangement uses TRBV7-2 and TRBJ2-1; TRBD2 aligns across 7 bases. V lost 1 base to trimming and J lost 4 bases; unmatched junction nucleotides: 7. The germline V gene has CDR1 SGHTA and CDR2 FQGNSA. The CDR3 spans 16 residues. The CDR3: CASSLGPGLSYNEQFF. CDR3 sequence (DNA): TGTGCCAGCAGCTTAGGCCCGGGACTATCGTACAATGAGCAGTTCTTC.

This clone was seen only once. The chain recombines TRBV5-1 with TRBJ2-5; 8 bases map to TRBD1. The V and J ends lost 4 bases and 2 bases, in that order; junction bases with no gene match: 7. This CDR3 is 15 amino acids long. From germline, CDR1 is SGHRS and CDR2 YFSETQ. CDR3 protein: CASSPVGQGQETQYF. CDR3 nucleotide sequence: TGCGCCAGCAGCCCCGTCGGACAGGGACAAGAGACCCAGTACTTC.

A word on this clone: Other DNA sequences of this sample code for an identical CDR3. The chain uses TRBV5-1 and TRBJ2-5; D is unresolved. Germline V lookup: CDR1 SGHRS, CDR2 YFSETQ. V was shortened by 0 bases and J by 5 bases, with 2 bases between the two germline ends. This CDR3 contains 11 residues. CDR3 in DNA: TGCGCCAGCAGCTTGGAGGAGACCCAGTACTTC. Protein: CASSLEETQYF.

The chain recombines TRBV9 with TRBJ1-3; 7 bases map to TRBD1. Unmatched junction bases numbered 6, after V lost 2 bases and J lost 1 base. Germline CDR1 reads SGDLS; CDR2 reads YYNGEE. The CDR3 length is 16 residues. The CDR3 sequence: CASSVSTGKSGNTIYF. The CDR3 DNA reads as TGTGCCAGCAGCGTCTCGACAGGGAAATCTGGAAACACCATATATTTT.

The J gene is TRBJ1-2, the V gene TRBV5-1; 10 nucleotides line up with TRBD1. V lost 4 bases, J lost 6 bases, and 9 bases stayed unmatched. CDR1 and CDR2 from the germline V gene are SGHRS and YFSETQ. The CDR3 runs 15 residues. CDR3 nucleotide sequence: TGCGCCAGCAGCCCGCGGGACAGGGGAAGGGATGGCTACACCTTC. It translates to CASSPRDRGRDGYTF.

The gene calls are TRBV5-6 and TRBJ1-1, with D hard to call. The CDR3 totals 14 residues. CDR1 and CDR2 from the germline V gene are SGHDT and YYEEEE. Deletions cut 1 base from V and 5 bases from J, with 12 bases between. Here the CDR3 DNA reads TGTGCCAGCAGCTTGCGGGATGGGGTGACTGAAGCTTTCTTT. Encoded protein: CASSLRDGVTEAFF.

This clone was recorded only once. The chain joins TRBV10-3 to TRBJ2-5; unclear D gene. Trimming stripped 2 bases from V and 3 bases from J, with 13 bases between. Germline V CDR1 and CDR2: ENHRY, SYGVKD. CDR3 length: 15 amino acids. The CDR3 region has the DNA TGTGCCATCAGTGAGAACATGGCCGGTGAAGAGACCCAGTACTTC. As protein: CAISENMAGEETQYF.

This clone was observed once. CDR3 bases: TGTGCCAGCAGCGTAGCCCCTCTGAACAGGAATGGGGCAAATGGCGAGCAGTACTTC. This translates into CASSVAPLNRNGANGEQYF. This chain connects TRBV9 to TRBJ2-7; D is perhaps TRBD1 (5 bases). The V and J ends lost 0 bases and 6 bases respectively, with 28 bases between them. The germline V gene has CDR1 SGDLS and CDR2 YYNGEE. This CDR3 has 19 residues.

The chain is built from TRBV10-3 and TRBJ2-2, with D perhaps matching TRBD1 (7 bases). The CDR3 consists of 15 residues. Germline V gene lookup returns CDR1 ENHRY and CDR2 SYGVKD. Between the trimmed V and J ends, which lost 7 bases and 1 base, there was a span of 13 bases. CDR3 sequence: CAINGGGLNTGELFF. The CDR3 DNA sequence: TGTGCCATCAATGGAGGGGGCTTGAACACCGGGGAGCTGTTTTTT.

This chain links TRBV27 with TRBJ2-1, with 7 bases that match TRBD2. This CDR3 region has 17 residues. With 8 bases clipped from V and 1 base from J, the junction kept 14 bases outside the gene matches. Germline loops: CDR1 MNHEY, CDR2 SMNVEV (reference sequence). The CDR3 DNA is TGTGCCAGCCGTATCCGACGGGGGGTGGGGTCCTACAATGAGCAGTTCTTC. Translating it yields CASRIRRGVGSYNEQFF.

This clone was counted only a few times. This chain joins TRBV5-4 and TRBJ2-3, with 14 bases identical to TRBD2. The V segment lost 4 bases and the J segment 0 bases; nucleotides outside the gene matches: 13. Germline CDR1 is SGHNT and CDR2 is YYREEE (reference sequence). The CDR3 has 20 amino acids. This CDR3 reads CASSASPGTSGSPSTDTQYF. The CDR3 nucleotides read TGTGCCAGCAGCGCATCCCCCGGGACTAGCGGGAGTCCCAGCACAGATACGCAGTATTTT.

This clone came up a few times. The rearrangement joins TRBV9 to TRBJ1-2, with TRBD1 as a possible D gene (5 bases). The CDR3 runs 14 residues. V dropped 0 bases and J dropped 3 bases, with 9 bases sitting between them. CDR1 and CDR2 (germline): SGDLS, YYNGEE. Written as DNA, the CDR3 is TGTGCCAGCAGCGTAGAAGGGACTTACTATGGCTACACCTTC. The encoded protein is CASSVEGTYYGYTF. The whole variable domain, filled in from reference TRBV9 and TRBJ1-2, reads DSGVTQTPKHLITATGQRVTLRCSPRSGDLSVYWYQQSLDQGLQFLIQYYNGEERAKGNILERFSAQQFPDLHSELNLSSLELGDSALYFCASSVEGTYYGYTFGSGTRLTVV.

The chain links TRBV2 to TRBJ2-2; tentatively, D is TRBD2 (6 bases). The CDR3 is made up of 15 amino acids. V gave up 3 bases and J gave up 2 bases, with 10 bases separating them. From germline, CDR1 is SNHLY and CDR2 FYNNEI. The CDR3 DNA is TGTGCCAGCAGTGAGAATAGCGGAAACACCGGGGAGCTGTTTTTT. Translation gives CASSENSGNTGELFF.